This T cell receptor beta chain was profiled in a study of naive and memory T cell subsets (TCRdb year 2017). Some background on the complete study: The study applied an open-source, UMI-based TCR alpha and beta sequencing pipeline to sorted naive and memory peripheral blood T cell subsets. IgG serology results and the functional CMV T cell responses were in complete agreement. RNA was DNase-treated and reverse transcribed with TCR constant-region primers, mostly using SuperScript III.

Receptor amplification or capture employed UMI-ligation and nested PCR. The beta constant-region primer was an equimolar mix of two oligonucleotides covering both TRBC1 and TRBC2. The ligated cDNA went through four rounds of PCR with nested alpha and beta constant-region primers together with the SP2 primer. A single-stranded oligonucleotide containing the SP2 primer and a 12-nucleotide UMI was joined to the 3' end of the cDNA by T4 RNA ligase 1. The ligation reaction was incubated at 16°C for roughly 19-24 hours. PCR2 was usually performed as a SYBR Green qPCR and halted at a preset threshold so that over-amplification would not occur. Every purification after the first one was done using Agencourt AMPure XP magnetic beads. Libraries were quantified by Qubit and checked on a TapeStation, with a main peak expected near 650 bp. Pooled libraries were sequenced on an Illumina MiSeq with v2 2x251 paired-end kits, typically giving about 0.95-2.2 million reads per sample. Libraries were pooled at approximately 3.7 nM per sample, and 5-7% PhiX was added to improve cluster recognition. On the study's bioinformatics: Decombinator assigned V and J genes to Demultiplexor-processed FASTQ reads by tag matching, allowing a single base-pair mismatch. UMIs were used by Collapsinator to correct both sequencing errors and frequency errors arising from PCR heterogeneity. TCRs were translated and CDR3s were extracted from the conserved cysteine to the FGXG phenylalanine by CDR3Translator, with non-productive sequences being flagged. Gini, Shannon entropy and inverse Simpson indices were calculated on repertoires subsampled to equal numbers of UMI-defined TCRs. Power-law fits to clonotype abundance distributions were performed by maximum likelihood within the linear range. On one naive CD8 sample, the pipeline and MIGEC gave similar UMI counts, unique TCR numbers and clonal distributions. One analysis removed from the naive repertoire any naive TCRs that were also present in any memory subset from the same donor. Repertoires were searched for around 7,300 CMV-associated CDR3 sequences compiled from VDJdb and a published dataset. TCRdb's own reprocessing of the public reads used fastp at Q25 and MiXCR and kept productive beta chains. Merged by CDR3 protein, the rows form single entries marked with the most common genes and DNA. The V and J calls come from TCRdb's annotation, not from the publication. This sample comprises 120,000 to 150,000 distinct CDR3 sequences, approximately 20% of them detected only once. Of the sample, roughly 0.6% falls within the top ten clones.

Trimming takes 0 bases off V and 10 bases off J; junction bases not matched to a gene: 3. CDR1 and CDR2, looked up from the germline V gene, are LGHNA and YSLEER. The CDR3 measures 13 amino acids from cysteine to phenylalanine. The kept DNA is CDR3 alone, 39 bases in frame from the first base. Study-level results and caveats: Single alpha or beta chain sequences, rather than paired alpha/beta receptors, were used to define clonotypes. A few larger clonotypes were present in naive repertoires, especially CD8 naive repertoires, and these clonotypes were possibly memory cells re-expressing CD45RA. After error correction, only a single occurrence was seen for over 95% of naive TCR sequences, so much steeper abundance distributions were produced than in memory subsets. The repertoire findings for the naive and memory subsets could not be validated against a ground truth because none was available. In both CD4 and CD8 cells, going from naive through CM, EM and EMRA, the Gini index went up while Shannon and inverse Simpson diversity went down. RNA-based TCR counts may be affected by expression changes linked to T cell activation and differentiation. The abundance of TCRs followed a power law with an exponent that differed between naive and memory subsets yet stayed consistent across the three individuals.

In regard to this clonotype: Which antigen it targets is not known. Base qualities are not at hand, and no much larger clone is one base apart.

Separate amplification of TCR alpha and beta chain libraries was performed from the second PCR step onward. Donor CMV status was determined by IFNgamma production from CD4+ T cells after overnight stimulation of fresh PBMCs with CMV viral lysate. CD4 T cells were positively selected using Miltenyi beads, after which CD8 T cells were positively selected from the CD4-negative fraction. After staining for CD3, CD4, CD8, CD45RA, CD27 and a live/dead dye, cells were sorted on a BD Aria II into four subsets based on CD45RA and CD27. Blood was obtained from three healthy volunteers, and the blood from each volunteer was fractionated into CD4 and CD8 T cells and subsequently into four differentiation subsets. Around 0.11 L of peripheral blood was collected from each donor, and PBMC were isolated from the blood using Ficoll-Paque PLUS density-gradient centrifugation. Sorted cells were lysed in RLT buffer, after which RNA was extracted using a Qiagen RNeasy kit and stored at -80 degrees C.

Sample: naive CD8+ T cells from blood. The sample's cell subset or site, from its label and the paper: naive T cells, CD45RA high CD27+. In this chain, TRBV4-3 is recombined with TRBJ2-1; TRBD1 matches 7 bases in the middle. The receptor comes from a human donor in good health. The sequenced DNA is TGCGCCAGCAGCCAAGACAGGGGGTACGAGCAGTTCTTC. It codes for CASSQDRGYEQFF.